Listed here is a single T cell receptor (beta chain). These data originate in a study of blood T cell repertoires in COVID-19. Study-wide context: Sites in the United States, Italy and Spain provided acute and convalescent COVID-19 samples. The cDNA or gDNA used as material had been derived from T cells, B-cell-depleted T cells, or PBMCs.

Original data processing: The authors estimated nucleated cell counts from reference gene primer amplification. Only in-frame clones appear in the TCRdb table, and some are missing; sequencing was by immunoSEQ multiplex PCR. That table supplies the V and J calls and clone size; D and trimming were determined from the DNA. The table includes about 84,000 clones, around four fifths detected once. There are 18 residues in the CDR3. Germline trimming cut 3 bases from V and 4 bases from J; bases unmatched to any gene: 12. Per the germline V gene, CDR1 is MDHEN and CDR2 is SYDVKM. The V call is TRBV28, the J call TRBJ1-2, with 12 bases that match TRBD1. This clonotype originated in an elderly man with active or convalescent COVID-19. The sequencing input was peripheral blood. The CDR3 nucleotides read TGTGCCAGCAGTTTGGAGGGGACAGGGGGCCTTAGTCTCTATGGCTACACCTTC. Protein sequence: CASSLEGTGGLSLYGYTF.